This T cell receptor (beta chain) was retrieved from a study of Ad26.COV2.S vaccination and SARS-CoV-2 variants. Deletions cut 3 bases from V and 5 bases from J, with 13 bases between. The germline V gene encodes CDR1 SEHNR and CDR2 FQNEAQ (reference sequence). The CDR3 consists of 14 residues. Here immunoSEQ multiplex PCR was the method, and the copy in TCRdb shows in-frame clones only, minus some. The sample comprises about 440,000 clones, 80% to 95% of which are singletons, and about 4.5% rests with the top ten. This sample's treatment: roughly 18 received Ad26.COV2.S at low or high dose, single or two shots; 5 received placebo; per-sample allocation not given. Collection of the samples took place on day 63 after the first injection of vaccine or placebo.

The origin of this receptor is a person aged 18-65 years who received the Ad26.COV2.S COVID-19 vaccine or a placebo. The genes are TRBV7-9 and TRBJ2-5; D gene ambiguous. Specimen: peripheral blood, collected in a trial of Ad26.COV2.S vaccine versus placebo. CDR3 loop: CASSFSRQVETQYF. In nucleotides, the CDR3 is TGTGCCAGCAGCTTTTCGAGGCAGGTGGAGACCCAGTACTTC.